A single sample gave rise to the 2 T cell receptor beta chains below, sequenced in a study of blood T cells in healthy people across ages (dated by TCRdb to between 2015 and 2017). Libraries were built with 5' RACE. The sequencer listed for this sample is Illumina HiSeq 2500. A second PCR of about 6 to 11 cycles was performed with a sample-barcoded 5' primer and a J-beta primer mix. Clones were called with MiXCR by TCRdb after fastp trimmed the public reads at Q25, and only in-frame beta chains were retained. Rows are unified per CDR3 protein, each entry keeping the most common DNA and genes. Recorded for this sample are about 780,000 distinct CDR3 sequences; 46% of them occurred a single time. Of the sample, around a sixth falls within the top ten clones. Material: blood. The receptors come from a man older than 75 in good health.

V and J are TRBV28 and TRBJ2-1, with 11 bases that match TRBD2. The junction had 8 bases not matched to a gene; V was cut back by 7 bases and J by 0 bases. The CDR3 has 17 amino acids. Germline V CDR1 and CDR2: MDHEN, SYDVKM. CDR3 in amino acids: CASITKGLAVSYNEQFF. The CDR3 DNA is TGTGCCAGCATCACTAAGGGACTAGCGGTCTCCTACAATGAGCAGTTCTTC.

This clonotype has only one observation. V is TRBV10-2 and J is TRBJ1-3; 8 bases align to TRBD1. CDR3 size: 16 residues. Germline V gene sequence: CDR1 WSHSY, CDR2 SAAADI. V lost 0 bases and J lost 3; bases outside the gene matches: 4. The CDR3 loop is CASSESLTGGGNTIYF. The DNA for the CDR3 is TGCGCCAGCAGTGAGTCCCTTACAGGGGGTGGAAACACCATATATTTT.